This T cell receptor beta chain originates from a study of blood T cell repertoires in COVID-19. Study background: Samples came from the United States, Italy and Spain, spanning acute and convalescent COVID-19.

The length of the CDR3 is 15 residues. Germline assignment: CDR1 MDHEN and CDR2 SYDVKM. The J segment lost 7 bases and the V segment lost 3 bases, leaving 6 bases of the junction unmatched. Sequenced by immunoSEQ multiplex PCR; TCRdb stores in-frame clones only, minus some. The sample has about 110,000 clones; over 75% are singletons. This clone was picked up a small number of times. The chain is built from TRBV28 and TRBJ1-5; 10 nucleotides agree with TRBD1. What was sequenced was peripheral blood. The TCR originated in a human donor in a cohort sampled during active COVID-19. The CDR3 is CASSLGQGFRQPQHF. The CDR3 DNA follows: TGTGCCAGCAGTTTGGGACAGGGGTTTAGGCAGCCCCAGCATTTT.